The 11 T cell receptor beta chains presented below share a single source sample, sequenced in a study of response to subunit inactivated influenza vaccine. TCRdb passed the RT-PCR reads through MiXCR, listing each CDR3 protein once. This sample has some 500,000 distinct CDR3 sequences, with 16% found just once. This specimen consisted of CD4+ T cells sorted from PBMCs, obtained about 23 months after vaccination. The receptor set was obtained from a man aged 50 to 69 who received an inactivated influenza vaccine.

Many counts were recorded for this clonotype. This sequence joins TRBV6-1 and TRBJ2-5, with 9 bases matching TRBD1. With 8 bases clipped from V and 5 bases from J, the junction kept 12 bases outside the gene matches. This CDR3 region has 15 residues. CDR1 and CDR2 from the germline V gene are MNHNS and SASEGT. CDR3 nucleotide sequence: TGTGCCAGCGCTCGGGGACAGGGCTTCATGGAGACCCAGTACTTC. Amino acids: CASARGQGFMETQYF.

The table lists this clonotype with many counts. V is TRBV28 and J is TRBJ2-1, with 8 bases identical to TRBD2. Germline trimming cut 1 base from V and 7 bases from J; bases unmatched to any gene: 6. Germline CDR1 reads MDHEN; CDR2 reads SYDVKM. The CDR3 sequence is 15 residues long. The CDR3 coding sequence is TGTGCCAGCAGTTTATTCAGCGGGGGTGGGAATGAGCAGTTCTTC. Translated, it gives CASSLFSGGGNEQFF.

The chain links TRBV20-1 to TRBJ2-5; the match to TRBD1 covers 12 bases. Germline V lookup: CDR1 DFQATT, CDR2 SNEGSKA (reference sequence). After removal of 6 bases from V and 5 bases from J, the junction contained 4 bases not matched to a gene. This CDR3 is built from 13 residues. This CDR3 reads CSARDRGRETQYF. The CDR3 region has the DNA TGCAGTGCCAGGGACAGGGGGCGGGAGACCCAGTACTTC.

The V and J genes are TRBV6-2 or TRBV6-3 and TRBJ2-5, with 8 bases aligning to TRBD2. The V gene end was trimmed by 5 bases and the J gene end by 4 bases; junction bases not matched to a gene: 12. CDR1 and CDR2 (germline): MNHEY, SVGEGT. The CDR3 length is 16 residues. CDR3 DNA sequence: TGTGCCAGCAGTAACCCTCCCGCGGGGGGTCGAGAGACCCAGTACTTC. Encoded protein: CASSNPPAGGRETQYF.

There are a few counts of this clonotype. V and J are TRBV6-2 or TRBV6-3 and TRBJ2-1, with 8 bases that match TRBD2. V lost 5 bases and J lost 4; bases outside the gene matches: 10. The CDR3 covers 16 residues. Germline CDR1 reads MNHEY; CDR2 reads SVGEGT. CDR3 loop: CASSRPTSGGYNEQFF. The DNA for the CDR3 is TGTGCCAGCAGTCGACCAACTAGCGGAGGATACAATGAGCAGTTCTTC.

This chain connects TRBV2 to TRBJ2-1; 13 positions agree with TRBD2. Unmatched junction bases numbered 6, after V lost 7 bases and J lost 6 bases. Germline V CDR1 and CDR2: SNHLY, FYNNEI. The CDR3 has 15 residues. Here the CDR3 DNA reads TGTGCCAGCAAACTTACTAGCGGGGGGGGCAATGAGCAGTTCTTC. It specifies CASKLTSGGGNEQFF.

This sequence joins TRBV20-1 and TRBJ2-7; D perhaps matches TRBD1 (5 bases). V lost 3 bases and J lost 2, with 11 bases in between. Germline-derived CDR1 and CDR2 are DFQATT and SNEGSKA (reference sequence). The CDR3 runs 13 residues. DNA for the CDR3: TGCAGTGCTAGGGCCAGGGCCCCCTACGAGCAGTACTTC. This translates into CSARARAPYEQYF.

This clonotype was seen a handful of times. The chain has TRBV3-1 and TRBJ2-1, with D possibly matching TRBD1 (5 bases). Trimming cost V 5 bases and J 3 bases, with 14 bases left between them. Germline V lookup: CDR1 LGHDT, CDR2 YNNKEL (reference sequence). The CDR3 extends over 15 amino acids. This chain's CDR3 is CASSTRRAHYNEQFF. CDR3 nucleotide sequence: TGTGCCAGCAGCACTCGCAGGGCCCACTACAATGAGCAGTTCTTC.

This clonotype was seen many times. V gene TRBV6-5 combines with J gene TRBJ2-5; D might be TRBD1 (6 bases). In germline, CDR1 is MNHEY, CDR2 SVGAGI. Trimming took off 4 bases at V and 6 bases at J, with 12 bases between the two ends. The CDR3 consists of 13 residues. CDR3 nucleotides: TGTGCCAGCAGTTCCCCAGGGGCTCAGACCCAGTACTTC. Translation: CASSSPGAQTQYF.

The sample holds many counts of this clonotype. CDR3 loop: CASSSILGTGAYEQYF. In DNA form, the CDR3 reads TGTGCCAGCAGTTCGATACTTGGGACAGGGGCCTACGAGCAGTACTTC. This chain joins TRBV12-3 or TRBV12-4 and TRBJ2-7, with TRBD1 matching 10 bases. The CDR3 runs 16 residues. Trimming at V came to 4 bases and at J to 2 bases, leaving 8 bases not matched to a gene.

This clonotype was observed a handful of times. This chain joins TRBV7-9 and TRBJ1-6; D is unclear. V gave up 6 bases and J gave up 0 bases, with 9 bases separating them. The germline V gene has CDR1 SEHNR and CDR2 FQNEAQ (reference sequence). CDR3 length: 15 amino acids. CDR3 nucleotide sequence: TGTGCCAGCAGAAAAGAAAGCTCCTATAATTCACCCCTCCACTTT. This encodes CASRKESSYNSPLHF.